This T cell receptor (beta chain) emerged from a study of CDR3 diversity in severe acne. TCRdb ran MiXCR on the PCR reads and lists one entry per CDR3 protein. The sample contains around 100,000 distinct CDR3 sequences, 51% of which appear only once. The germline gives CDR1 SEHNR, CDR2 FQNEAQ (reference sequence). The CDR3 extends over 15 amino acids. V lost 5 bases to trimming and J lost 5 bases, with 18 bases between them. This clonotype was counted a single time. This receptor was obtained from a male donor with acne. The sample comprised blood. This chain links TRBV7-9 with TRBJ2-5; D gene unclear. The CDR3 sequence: CASSPGWIIQETQYF. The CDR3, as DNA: TGTGCCAGCAGCCCTGGGTGGATCATCCAGGAGACCCAGTACTTC.